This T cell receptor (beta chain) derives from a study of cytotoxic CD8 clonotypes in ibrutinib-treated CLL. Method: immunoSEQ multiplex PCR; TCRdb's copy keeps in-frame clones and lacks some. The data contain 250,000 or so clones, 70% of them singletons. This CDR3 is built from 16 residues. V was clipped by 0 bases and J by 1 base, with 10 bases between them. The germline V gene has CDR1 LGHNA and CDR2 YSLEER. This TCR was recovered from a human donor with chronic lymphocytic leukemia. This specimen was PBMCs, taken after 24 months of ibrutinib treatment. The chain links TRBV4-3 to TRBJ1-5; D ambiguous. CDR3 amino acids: CASSQDRYRSNQPQHF. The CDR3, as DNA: TGCGCCAGCAGCCAAGATCGGTACAGAAGCAATCAGCCCCAGCATTTT.